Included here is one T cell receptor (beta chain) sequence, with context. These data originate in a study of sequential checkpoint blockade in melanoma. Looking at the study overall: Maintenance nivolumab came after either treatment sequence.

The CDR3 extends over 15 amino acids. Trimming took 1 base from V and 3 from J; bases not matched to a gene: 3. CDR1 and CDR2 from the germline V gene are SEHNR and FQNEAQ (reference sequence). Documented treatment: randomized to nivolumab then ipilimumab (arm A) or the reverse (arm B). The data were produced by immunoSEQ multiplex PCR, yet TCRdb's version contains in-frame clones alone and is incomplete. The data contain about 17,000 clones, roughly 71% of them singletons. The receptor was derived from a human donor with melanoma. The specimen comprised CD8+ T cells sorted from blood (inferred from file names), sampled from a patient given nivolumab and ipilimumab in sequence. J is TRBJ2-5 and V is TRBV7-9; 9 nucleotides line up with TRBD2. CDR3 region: CASSLVVAGEETQYF. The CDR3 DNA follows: TGTGCCAGCAGCTTAGTAGTAGCGGGGGAAGAGACCCAGTACTTC.